This is a list of T cell receptor beta chains from one sample in a study of technical replicates of blood from a handful of donors. Profiled with immunoSEQ multiplex PCR; TCRdb holds only in-frame clones, not every one. The table lists around 60,000 clones, almost 95% of them singletons, with 3.5% to 5% in the top ten. The sample comprised PBMCs. The source is a human donor in good health. Some clones in this sample may be carry-over from other donors' samples. Both conserved end residues are trimmed from each CDR3.

ASSADRGTEAF	11	TRBV6-4
ASSDKSRDGYT	11	TRBV6-5
ASSLQGASVYEQY	13	TRBV5-8
ASTVQGLYNEQF	12	TRBV6-5
ASSRIGDSGETEAF	14	TRBV4-2
SAEGLDPQY	9	TRBV29-1
ATGLAGGPDTGELF	14	TRBV10-3
ASSQDAQRQSYEQY	14	TRBV4-1
ASSYPVRSYNEQF	13	TRBV6-7
ASSLDGGGAETQY	13	TRBV5-5
ASSLIEDEQF	10	TRBV7-6
ASSQDRGPDTQY	12	TRBV6-5
ASSQEGRSSGANVLT	15	TRBV4-1
ASSEWEGAGTDTQY	14	TRBV2
ASSLPTGVTLGEQF	14	TRBV27
ASSFDKRRPYEQY	13	TRBV5-6
ASSIGQLSSGNTIY	14	TRBV18
ARRPLAGPYNEQF	13	TRBV5-3
ASSSGTGNVEQY	12	TRBV19
ARSSRGQGVVYGYT	14	TRBV5-3
ASAGSSYNSPLH	12	TRBV7-2
ASSLSFVGIYGYT	13	TRBV7-2
ASSASTGTGPTGELF	15	TRBV6-4
ASSSIAGDTDTQY	13	TRBV19
SVFTGTGDGYT	11	TRBV29-1
ASRPYPMGLETGELF	15	TRBV7-2
ASSVGGGTAYEQY	13	TRBV9
ASRGNEQF	8	TRBV2
ASSLPDRAGGYT	12	TRBV2
ASSQKAGVSYEQY	13	TRBV4-3
ASSEATRYYTGELF	14	TRBV2
ASSQRTGGNTEAF	13	TRBV4-2
ASSLQVFSTDTQY	13	TRBV7-2
ASSQAGNSPLH	11	TRBV4-3
ASSLWTGEETQY	12	TRBV7-8
SVPAGGWGTGELF	13	TRBV29-1
ASSLWRQETQY	11	TRBV11-2
ASSLDRAPGNTIY	13	TRBV11-2
AWSDWGGPQPQH	12	TRBV30
ASSKGGSYNEQF	12	TRBV6-5
ASSPGGLNNSPLH	13	TRBV7-9
ASHTSQQKNTEAF	13	TRBV18
ATTPRQGAHQPQH	13	TRBV10-1